These 12 T cell receptor beta chains were all obtained from the same sample, sequenced in a study of T cells in Graves' hyperthyroidism and ophthalmopathy. Template material for amplifying TCR beta CDR3 regions consisted of RNA transcripts. HTBI primers drove first-round RT-PCR of the TCR CDR3. TCRdb redid the calling of the multiplex PCR reads with MiXCR, one entry per CDR3 protein. Of around 600,000 distinct CDR3 sequences listed, 14% were seen once; the top ten hold roughly 7.7%. Input material: blood. The receptors shown here come from a young woman with Graves' ophthalmopathy.

This clonotype has at least ten counts. The chain couples TRBV12-3 or TRBV12-4 to TRBJ2-3; a possible D gene is TRBD2 (6 bases). CDR3 length equals 15 residues. Trimming pared 7 bases from V and 4 bases from J, leaving 18 bases between. The CDR3 DNA reads TGTGCCAGCACCCTAGGACTACTCATCTCAGATACGCAGTATTTT. It is translated as CASTLGLLISDTQYF.

The J gene is TRBJ1-5, the V gene TRBV5-1; a weak D match, TRBD1 (5 bases). The CDR3 spans 16 residues. Between the trimmed V and J ends, which lost 0 bases and 7 bases, there was a span of 17 bases. Germline V lookup: CDR1 SGHRS, CDR2 YFSETQ. CDR3 DNA sequence: TGCGCCAGCAGCTTGGAACCTCAGGGCCGGGGCCAGCCCCAGCATTTT. Protein product: CASSLEPQGRGQPQHF.

This clonotype was counted many times. V and J are TRBV2 and TRBJ1-1; a possible D gene is TRBD1 (6 bases). Trimming took 6 bases from V and 1 from J, leaving 9 bases between them. Per the germline V gene, CDR1 is SNHLY and CDR2 is FYNNEI. The CDR3 consists of 13 residues. CDR3 nucleotide sequence: TGTGCCAGCAGGGTGGGACAGAACACTGAAGCTTTCTTT. Translated: CASRVGQNTEAFF.

This clonotype was counted between two and nine times. The rearrangement links TRBV18 to TRBJ2-2; D unresolved. V was pared by 5 bases and J by 0 bases, with 13 bases between. This CDR3 contains 16 residues. CDR1 and CDR2 (germline): KGHSH, LQKENI. CDR3 bases: TGTGCCAGCTCAACCTCGGAAGGCTCGAACACCGGGGAGCTGTTTTTT. Its protein product is CASSTSEGSNTGELFF.

The rearrangement links TRBV4-3 to TRBJ2-2, with D possibly TRBD1 on 6 matching bases. The CDR3 runs 14 residues. Germline V gene data show CDR1 as LGHNA and CDR2 as YSLEER. V was shortened by 4 bases and J by 4 bases, with 10 bases between the two germline ends. As DNA, the CDR3 is TGCGCCAGCAGCCGGACAGACTCCACCGGGGAGCTGTTTTTT. Its translation is CASSRTDSTGELFF.

This clonotype was recorded at least ten times. The J gene is TRBJ2-7, the V gene TRBV6-5; 9 bases are a match to TRBD1. Per germline, CDR1 MNHEY and CDR2 SVGAGI. The CDR3 has 13 residues. The trim removed 2 bases at V and 6 bases at J, leaving 2 bases unmatched. CDR3 DNA sequence: TGTGCCAGCAGTTACGCGACAGGGGGCGAGCAGTACTTC. Translating it yields CASSYATGGEQYF.

Ten or more counts support this clonotype. This chain links TRBV6-1 with TRBJ2-3, with 13 bases identical to TRBD2. Trimming removed 1 base from V and 4 bases from J; junction bases left unmatched: 8. The germline V gene encodes CDR1 MNHNS and CDR2 SASEGT. The CDR3 extends over 18 amino acids. The CDR3 nucleotides read TGTGCCAGCAGTGAAGTACCCCCCGGACTAGCGGGAGCAGATACGCAGTATTTT. Its protein product is CASSEVPPGLAGADTQYF.

This chain connects TRBV12-3 or TRBV12-4 to TRBJ2-1, with no clear D. The CDR3 runs 11 residues. V was cut by 3 bases and J by 10 bases, with 7 bases left in between. The CDR3 is CASSFQREQFF. CDR3 in DNA: TGTGCCAGCAGTTTTCAACGGGAGCAGTTCTTC.

This chain uses TRBV20-1 with TRBJ2-2; tentatively, D is TRBD1 (5 bases). The CDR3 consists of 13 residues. From germline, CDR1 is DFQATT and CDR2 SNEGSKA (reference sequence). Trimming removed 6 bases at V and 5 bases at J, with 13 bases between. In nucleotides, the CDR3 is TGCAGTGCCGCCCAAGCAGGGACCGGGGAGCTGTTTTTT. It codes for CSAAQAGTGELFF.

This clonotype was observed at least ten times. The chain carries TRBV5-6 and TRBJ2-7, with 7 bases that match TRBD1. Per germline, CDR1 SGHDT and CDR2 YYEEEE. This CDR3 spans 15 amino acids. Trimming took 4 bases from V and 3 from J; bases not matched to a gene: 10. In DNA, the CDR3 is TGTGCCAGCAGCCCAAAGGTGGGGACAGACTACGAGCAGTACTTC. It yields the protein CASSPKVGTDYEQYF.

The chain couples TRBV4-2 to TRBJ2-7; D is undetermined. The CDR3 length is 16 residues. V was shortened by 0 bases and J by 9 bases, with 21 bases between the two germline ends. Germline CDR1 is LGHNA and CDR2 is YNFKEQ. The CDR3 protein is CASSQDHGRFGEWQYF. CDR3 bases: TGTGCCAGCAGCCAAGATCACGGCAGGTTCGGAGAGTGGCAGTACTTC.

The rearrangement uses TRBV7-9 and TRBJ1-1; D unclear. The germline V and J ends were trimmed by 8 bases and 11 bases, with 9 bases remaining between them. The CDR3 loop spans 9 amino acids. CDR1 and CDR2 (germline): SEHNR, FQNEAQ (reference sequence). The DNA of the CDR3 is TGTGCCAGCGCTCCGAGTGCTTTCTTT. Translating gives CASAPSAFF.